Listed here are 18 T cell receptor beta chains from one sample, sequenced in a study of OX40 agonist ivuxolimab in advanced cancers. Profiling relied on immunoSEQ multiplex PCR, and the TCRdb table lists in-frame clones only, not all of them. This sample has tens of thousands of clones, with around nine tenths found just once. The sequenced sample was CD4+ or CD8+ T cells sorted from blood, obtained in a trial of the OX40 agonist ivuxolimab. The receptors come from an adult with an advanced solid tumor such as melanoma, head and neck, liver or kidney cancer.

This clone was seen a single time. The identical CDR3 is also encoded by other nucleotide sequences in the sample. CDR3 nucleotide sequence: TGTGCCAGCAGTTTATTTGGGAGCACTGAAGCTTTCTTT. Translated: CASSLFGSTEAFF. The chain is built from TRBV28 and TRBJ1-1; D is unclear. Per the germline V gene, CDR1 is MDHEN and CDR2 is SYDVKM. Trimming took 1 base from V and 4 from J, leaving 7 bases between them. The CDR3 length is 13 residues.

The chain uses TRBV9 and TRBJ1-6, with TRBD1 identical over 8 bases. J was trimmed by 10 bases and V by 3 bases; bases with no gene match: 12. CDR1 is SGDLS, CDR2 YYNGEE, per germline. This CDR3 is 16 amino acids long. The CDR3, as DNA: TGTGCCAGCAGCGCCGACCCGGGACAGGTAGGGTCACCCCTCCACTTT. Protein sequence: CASSADPGQVGSPLHF. The full variable domain, completed using reference TRBV9 and TRBJ1-6, is DSGVTQTPKHLITATGQRVTLRCSPRSGDLSVYWYQQSLDQGLQFLIQYYNGEERAKGNILERFSAQQFPDLHSELNLSSLELGDSALYFCASSADPGQVGSPLHFGNGTRLTVT.

The V and J genes are TRBV2 and TRBJ2-1, with D possibly matching TRBD2 (7 bases). CDR3 length: 12 amino acids. Trimming cost V 6 bases and J 10 bases, with 13 bases left between them. The germline V gene has CDR1 SNHLY and CDR2 FYNNEI. The CDR3 protein is CASRGGAWEQFF. The CDR3 DNA reads as TGTGCCAGCAGGGGGGGGGCCTGGGAGCAGTTCTTC.

As DNA, the CDR3 is TGTGCCAGCAGCTTAGTAGTAGCGGGGGGGACAGATACGCAGTATTTT. Translation: CASSLVVAGGTDTQYF. V usage is TRBV7-9 and J usage is TRBJ2-3, with 11 bases matching TRBD2. The CDR3 is 16 residues long. Germline V gene sequence: CDR1 SEHNR, CDR2 FQNEAQ (reference sequence). With V trimmed by 1 base and J by 3 bases, 3 bases remained unmatched.

The rearrangement joins TRBV27 to TRBJ2-1; TRBD2 matches 11 bases. Germline V gives CDR1 MNHEY, CDR2 SMNVEV (reference sequence). Trimming removed 1 base from V and 0 bases from J; junction bases left unmatched: 2. The CDR3 spans 17 residues. CDR3 sequence (DNA): TGTGCCAGCAGTTTATTTACTAGCGGGAGCTCCTACAATGAGCAGTTCTTC. Protein product: CASSLFTSGSSYNEQFF.

This chain connects TRBV28 to TRBJ1-1; D not resolved. V lost 5 bases to trimming and J lost 4 bases, with 5 bases between them. There are 11 residues in the CDR3. The germline CDR1 and CDR2 sequences are MDHEN and SYDVKM. CDR3 nucleotides: TGTGCCAGCAGTCGGGCCACTGAAGCTTTCTTT. Protein: CASSRATEAFF.

The chain has TRBV6-5 and TRBJ1-6; possibly TRBD1 for D (6 bases). Germline assignment: CDR1 MNHEY and CDR2 SVGAGI. CDR3 size: 14 residues. Trimming stripped 4 bases from V and 11 bases from J, with 15 bases between. CDR3 sequence: CASSLTRGYTPLHF. CDR3 bases: TGTGCCAGCAGTTTAACCAGGGGATATACACCCCTCCACTTT.

This chain connects TRBV6-5 to TRBJ1-4; no reliable D call. Germline V gene lookup returns CDR1 MNHEY and CDR2 SVGAGI. V lost 6 bases, J lost 5 bases, and 13 bases lay in between. The CDR3 length is 14 residues. The CDR3 nucleotides are TGTGCCAGCAGGATTACCGGGAGCAATGAAAAACTGTTTTTT. It encodes CASRITGSNEKLFF.

This clone was detected once. The rearrangement joins TRBV4-1 to TRBJ2-2, with 8 bases lining up with TRBD2. V lost 2 bases, J lost 5 bases, and 10 bases stayed unmatched. CDR1 MGHRA and CDR2 YSYEKL come from the germline V gene. The CDR3 has 17 amino acids. The CDR3 sequence: CASSQRVSGGPTGELFF. In nucleotides, the CDR3 is TGCGCCAGCAGCCAAAGGGTATCGGGGGGGCCAACCGGGGAGCTGTTTTTT.

Of note for this clone: Relative to the germline gene, one junction end is altered; a read error may explain this. The V call is TRBV7-7, the J call TRBJ1-1, with 8 bases aligning to TRBD1. The germline V gene has CDR1 SSHAT and CDR2 FNYEAQ (reference sequence). There are 13 residues in the CDR3. The CDR3 sequence: CASSLAQGAEAFF. CDR3 bases: TGTGCTAGCAGCTTAGCACAGGGGGCTGAAGCTTTCTTT.

The genes are TRBV6-5 and TRBJ2-3; perhaps TRBD1 as D (5 bases). This CDR3 is 16 amino acids long. Looked up from germline, CDR1 is MNHEY and CDR2 is SVGAGI. Between the trimmed V and J ends, which lost 2 bases and 3 bases, there was a span of 15 bases. CDR3 sequence reads: CASSYAPATETDTQYF. For the CDR3, the DNA is TGTGCCAGCAGTTACGCCCCAGCGACAGAGACAGATACGCAGTATTTT.

The chain recombines TRBV2 with TRBJ2-3; 8 nucleotides align to TRBD2. CDR1 and CDR2 (germline): SNHLY, FYNNEI. Trimming removed 5 bases from V and 0 bases from J; junction bases left unmatched: 7. This CDR3 is 16 amino acids long. This CDR3 is CASSLWASGSTDTQYF. Here the CDR3 DNA reads TGTGCCAGCAGTTTATGGGCTAGCGGGAGCACAGATACGCAGTATTTT.

J is TRBJ2-3 and V is TRBV27; a possible D gene is TRBD2 (7 bases). CDR3 length equals 16 residues. V was trimmed by 3 bases and J by 0 bases, leaving 13 bases between them. Per the germline V gene, CDR1 is MNHEY and CDR2 is SMNVEV (reference sequence). This CDR3 is CASSFVRGASTDTQYF. CDR3 DNA sequence: TGTGCCAGCAGTTTTGTTCGGGGGGCGAGCACAGATACGCAGTATTTT.

The chain couples TRBV11-3 to TRBJ2-1; tentatively, D is TRBD1 or TRBD2 (5 bases each). Germline V gene lookup returns CDR1 SGHNT and CDR2 YENEEA. V gave up 1 base and J gave up 4 bases, with 8 bases separating them. The CDR3 has 14 residues. The CDR3 DNA reads as TGTGCCAGCAGCTTAGCGGGGCTATACAATGAGCAGTTCTTC. This encodes CASSLAGLYNEQFF.

This chain uses TRBV6-5 with TRBJ2-7, with a weak D call TRBD1 (5 bases). The V end lost 5 bases, the J end lost 6 bases, and 8 bases lay between the germline ends. The CDR3 is made up of 11 amino acids. Germline V gene data show CDR1 as MNHEY and CDR2 as SVGAGI. Here the CDR3 DNA reads TGTGCCAGCAGTGAACAGGTCGAGCAGTACTTC. Its translation is CASSEQVEQYF.

The genes are TRBV28 and TRBJ2-5; 11 positions match TRBD1. This CDR3 has 15 residues. V gave up 5 bases and J gave up 5 bases; unmatched junction bases: 7. CDR1 and CDR2 (germline): MDHEN, SYDVKM. CDR3 bases: TGTGCCAGCAGTCTACCGGGACAGGGGGGGGAGACCCAGTACTTC. Translating it yields CASSLPGQGGETQYF.

This chain connects TRBV7-9 to TRBJ1-3, with a possible D match to TRBD1 (5 bases). This CDR3 contains 16 residues. Germline V gene sequence: CDR1 SEHNR, CDR2 FQNEAQ (reference sequence). The V and J ends lost 4 bases and 6 bases respectively, with 19 bases between them. The CDR3 DNA follows: TGTGCCAGCAGCTCTCCGCGGCAGGGTTATGAAAACACCATATATTTT. Encoded protein: CASSSPRQGYENTIYF.

The chain couples TRBV7-8 to TRBJ2-7, with D hard to call. The V end lost 1 base, the J end lost 0 bases, and 7 bases lay between the germline ends. This CDR3 is built from 14 residues. Germline V lookup: CDR1 SGHVS, CDR2 FQNEAQ. Written as DNA, the CDR3 is TGTGCCAGCAGCTTAGATCCAGCCTCCTACGAGCAGTACTTC. This gives the protein CASSLDPASYEQYF.